The rows below give T cell receptor beta chains drawn from one sample of a study of shared clonotypes between healthy human individuals. The repertoire was sequenced with immunoSEQ multiplex PCR; TCRdb's copy has only in-frame clones and lacks some. The data hold about half a million clones, with 79% observed a single time. Sequencing was done on a sample of PBMCs. These receptor sequences come from a woman between 35 and 50 years old in good health. Some clones in this sample may be carry-over from other donors' samples. The CDR3 runs from the conserved cysteine through the conserved F or W. Expanded clones get a size class; other rows say once, few or many, or leave the size out.

>TRBJ2-5|TRBV5-8|.|12
CASRAWGETQYF
>TRBJ2-7|TRBV6-1|once|14
CASSVGGQNYEQYF
>TRBJ2-7|TRBV28|.|13
CASRKQGSNEQYF
>TRBJ2-1|TRBV30|.|15
CAWSVGFEASSEQFF
>TRBJ1-5|TRBV18|.|14
CASSPGISNQPQHF
>TRBJ2-1|TRBV6-1|.|14
CATSVDPSYNEQFF
>TRBJ1-1|TRBV19|.|13
CATRGSLNTEAFF
>TRBJ1-1|TRBV10-3|.|14
CAISPWGTNTEAFF
>TRBJ1-1|TRBV25-1|few|13
CASSKGPGAEAFF
>TRBJ1-4|TRBV2|.|12
CATSGGNEKLFF
>TRBJ2-7|TRBV5-1|.|13
CASSSGQLYEQYF
>TRBJ2-1|TRBV14|.|16
CASSLTRDSAYNEQFF
>TRBJ1-3|TRBV5-1|.|15
CASSLDSVPGNTIYF
>TRBJ2-3|TRBV19|few|18
CASSSLSGTSGSIDTQYF
>TRBJ2-5|TRBV28|.|15
CASRPAGGAGETQYF
>TRBJ2-1|TRBV12-5|.|15
CASATGQTLYNEQFF
>TRBJ1-2|TRBV7-8|.|16
CASSIQTPGQGPGYTF
>TRBJ2-2|TRBV5-4|.|16
CASSLGLAGNTGELFF
>TRBJ2-3|TRBV7-3|once|15
CASSLNWALTDTQYF
>TRBJ1-1|TRBV28|.|19
CASSLGIKLGQIMNTEAFF
>TRBJ1-4|TRBV4-1|.|14
CASRVGTYNEKLFF
>TRBJ1-1|TRBV27|.|14
CASSWRGDNTEAFF
>TRBJ2-1|TRBV4-3|.|16
CASSQDARQGAYEQFF
>TRBJ2-3|TRBV9|.|15
CASSVGGGVADTQYF
>TRBJ1-2|TRBV7-2|.|14
CASSPGQRVYGYTF
>TRBJ2-2|TRBV21-1|.|19
CASSPRGRGGGRNTGELFF
>TRBJ2-7|TRBV7-5|.|13
CVRSPPVCYEQYF
>TRBJ2-4|TRBV15|.|12
CATSYIRNIQYF
>TRBJ1-6|TRBV6-5|.|12
CASREAQSPLHF
>TRBJ2-7|TRBV5-6|.|15
CASSLDYRISYEQYF
>TRBJ1-5|TRBV19|.|15
CASSITRDSNQPQHF
>TRBJ2-2|TRBV28|once|16
CASSLSGGWNTGELFF
>TRBJ2-5|TRBV29-1|.|10
CLTGSETQYF
>TRBJ2-3|TRBV28|few|13
CASTPAFTDTQYF
>TRBJ2-2|TRBV11-1|.|15
CASSLGSRYTGELFF
>TRBJ1-5|TRBV7-2|.|13
CASSLGGLQPQHF
>TRBJ1-3|TRBV15|.|15
CATSPGTGAGNTIYF
>TRBJ2-1|TRBV7-9|.|14
CASTERAHNNEQFF
>TRBJ2-3|TRBV7-3|.|14
CASSPLSSTDTQYF
>TRBJ2-1|TRBV4-2|.|15
CASSRDLGASNEQFF
>TRBJ2-1|TRBV11-3|.|15
CASSPKAGRDGEQFF
>TRBJ1-2|TRBV18|.|15
CASSPSDRNPYGYTF
>TRBJ1-2|TRBV4-3|.|15
CASSQSAARGYGYTF
>TRBJ2-5|TRBV5-1|.|16
CASSLGQASMVETQYF
>TRBJ2-2|TRBV10-3|.|19
CAISLSVTPLSLNTGELFF